This TCR beta chain was identified during a study of cytomegalovirus exposure and HLA in healthy donors. Study results and caveats: According to a later analysis, most TCR beta chains associated with CMV appeared HLA-restricted. Whilst most TCR sequences proved rare, a subset of public TCRs occurred across many donors.

Germline V CDR1 and CDR2: SGHNT, YYREEE (reference sequence). The CDR3 runs 17 residues. The V gene lost 4 bases and the J gene lost 0 bases, with 19 bases spanning the gap. This PCR relied on a set of 60 Vbeta primers and 13 Jbeta primers. The repertoire was sequenced with immunoSEQ multiplex PCR; TCRdb's copy has only in-frame clones and lacks some. Of about 82,000 clones in the sample, 70% to 85% were seen once. As regards this clone: Its target is unknown.

Sequencing input: PBMCs. This sequence was found in a man in his 60s in good health and CMV-seronegative. The chain has TRBV5-4 and TRBJ2-5, with D possibly TRBD1 on 5 matching bases. Here the CDR3 DNA reads TGTGCCAGCAGCCTCGACAGACAAGATCTGTACCAAGAGACCCAGTACTTC. It codes for CASSLDRQDLYQETQYF.